The 14 T cell receptor beta chains listed next were all sequenced from one sample in a study of cytomegalovirus exposure and HLA in healthy donors. The PCR ran on 60 Vbeta and 13 Jbeta primers. TCRdb's table, derived via immunoSEQ multiplex PCR, lists solely in-frame clones and lacks some. Among more than 100,000 clones listed, 75% to 85% were seen once. The specimen sequenced was PBMCs. Source of these receptors: a woman aged 40 to 50 in good health and CMV-seronegative.

The V and J genes are TRBV2 and TRBJ1-4; D possibly corresponds to TRBD1 (5 bases). The CDR3 covers 15 residues. Germline V gene sequence: CDR1 SNHLY, CDR2 FYNNEI. The V gene lost 8 bases and the J gene lost 8 bases, with 21 bases spanning the gap. The CDR3 DNA reads TGTGCCAGCCTAAGATACCCTGGGGCCGGCGAAAAACTGTTTTTT. Translation: CASLRYPGAGEKLFF.

The rearrangement links TRBV7-2 to TRBJ1-5; D ambiguous. The CDR3 is 13 amino acids. V was cut by 5 bases and J by 2 bases, with 7 bases left in between. Germline lookup yields CDR1 SGHTA and CDR2 FQGNSA. DNA of the CDR3: TGTGCCAGCAGCGTTCAGGGCAATCAGCCCCAGCATTTT. Translating gives CASSVQGNQPQHF.

The chain couples TRBV30 to TRBJ2-1, with D unclear. Germline values: CDR1 GTSNPN, CDR2 SVGIG (reference sequence). The CDR3 covers 11 residues. The germline V and J ends were trimmed by 2 bases and 12 bases, with 11 bases remaining between them. Written as DNA, the CDR3 is TGTGCCTGGAGTCCGGCGACTGGGCAGTTCTTC. It codes for CAWSPATGQFF.

This chain connects TRBV19 to TRBJ1-2; D possibly corresponds to TRBD1 (6 bases). This CDR3 is built from 14 residues. Germline assignment: CDR1 LNHDA and CDR2 SQIVND (reference sequence). Trimming pared 1 base from V and 4 bases from J, leaving 10 bases between. The CDR3 DNA follows: TGTGCCAGTAGTATAGCGGCAGGGGCCTATGGCTACACCTTC. Translation: CASSIAAGAYGYTF.

The rearrangement links TRBV5-8 to TRBJ1-6; 8 positions agree with TRBD1. The CDR3 runs 16 residues. The V and J ends lost 4 bases and 6 bases, in that order; junction bases with no gene match: 9. The germline gives CDR1 SGHTS, CDR2 YDEGEE. The CDR3 DNA sequence: TGTGCCAGCAGCGGGACGACAGGGGCCTTTAATTCACCCCTCCACTTT. Amino acids: CASSGTTGAFNSPLHF.

This chain links TRBV27 with TRBJ2-3; D gene unclear. CDR3 length: 14 residues. The germline gives CDR1 MNHEY, CDR2 SMNVEV (reference sequence). V lost 5 bases and J lost 5, with 14 bases in between. This chain's CDR3 is CASSPVIAVDTQYF. In nucleotides, the CDR3 is TGTGCCAGCAGTCCAGTAATTGCGGTAGATACGCAGTATTTT.

This rearrangement joins TRBV30 to TRBJ1-3; 8 bases align to TRBD1. CDR3 length equals 16 residues. Germline CDR1 reads GTSNPN; CDR2 reads SVGIG (reference sequence). Trimming cost V 8 bases and J 4 bases; bases outside gene matches: 16. CDR3 sequence: CAGQIAQGAPGNTIYF. DNA of the CDR3: TGTGCCGGACAAATCGCTCAGGGGGCGCCGGGAAACACCATATATTTT. The whole variable domain, filled in from reference TRBV30 and TRBJ1-3, reads SQTIHQWPATLVQPVGSPLSLECTVEGTSNPNLYWYRQAAGRGLQLLFYSVGIGQISSEVPQNLSASRPQDRQFILSSKKLLLSDSGFYLCAGQIAQGAPGNTIYFGEGSWLTVV.

This clone has a handful of counts. The CDR3 coding sequence is TGTGCCTGGATAAGACAGTGGAACACTGAAGCTTTCTTT. As protein: CAWIRQWNTEAFF. The rearrangement links TRBV30 to TRBJ1-1, with D tentatively TRBD1 (5 bases). Trimming cost V 4 bases and J 1 base, with 10 bases left between them. CDR3 length: 13 amino acids. The V gene's germline CDR1 is GTSNPN and CDR2 SVGIG (reference sequence).

The chain joins TRBV29-1 to TRBJ1-2; D perhaps matches TRBD1 (6 bases). Germline lookup yields CDR1 SQVTM and CDR2 ANQGSEA. There are 14 residues in the CDR3. V lost 5 bases and J lost 0, with 13 bases in between. CDR3 DNA sequence: TGCAGCGTTATAAGGGGGGGGACTAACTATGGCTACACCTTC. Protein product: CSVIRGGTNYGYTF.

The chain joins TRBV6-6 to TRBJ1-2; TRBD1 matches at 9 bases. The CDR3 covers 16 residues. The V and J ends lost 6 bases and 5 bases, in that order; junction bases with no gene match: 13. Germline V gene lookup returns CDR1 MNHNY and CDR2 SVGAGI (reference sequence). The CDR3 reads CASSAGTGPNWYGYTF. The CDR3 DNA follows: TGTGCCAGCAGCGCAGGGACAGGGCCAAATTGGTATGGCTACACCTTC.

This clone turned up a few times. V usage is TRBV5-1 and J usage is TRBJ1-6; 8 bases map to TRBD1. The V gene end was trimmed by 4 bases and the J gene end by 7 bases; junction bases not matched to a gene: 16. The CDR3 has 18 residues. CDR1 is SGHRS and CDR2 is YFSETQ in the germline V gene. CDR3 protein: CASSLQGVIREENSPLHF. Here the CDR3 DNA reads TGCGCCAGCAGCCTACAGGGGGTCATTCGGGAGGAGAATTCACCCCTCCACTTT.

This clone has a handful of counts. V and J are TRBV5-6 and TRBJ1-1, with unresolved D. The CDR3 is 15 amino acids. CDR1 is SGHDT, CDR2 YYEEEE, per germline. The V end was cut by 0 bases, the J end by 0 bases, with 9 bases between. CDR3 region: CASSLGRLLNTEAFF. The CDR3 nucleotides are TGTGCCAGCAGCTTGGGTCGCCTATTGAACACTGAAGCTTTCTTT.

This chain joins TRBV27 and TRBJ1-1; 9 bases are shared with TRBD1. Germline loops: CDR1 MNHEY, CDR2 SMNVEV (reference sequence). The ends lost 8 bases at V and 3 bases at J; junction bases unmatched: 13. The CDR3 extends over 16 amino acids. CDR3 in DNA: TGTGCCAGCCGACCGCATAGGACAGGGGTTGACACTGAAGCTTTCTTT. Protein product: CASRPHRTGVDTEAFF.

V usage is TRBV30 and J usage is TRBJ1-2; D unresolved. CDR1 is GTSNPN and CDR2 is SVGIG in the germline V gene (reference sequence). V dropped 1 base and J dropped 8 bases, with 14 bases sitting between them. This CDR3 is 13 amino acids long. The CDR3 sequence is CAWSAPPTTGYTF. DNA for the CDR3: TGTGCCTGGAGTGCCCCTCCGACAACGGGCTACACCTTC.